What follows are 9 T cell receptor beta chains derived from one specimen sequenced in a study of human T cells and chemical hapten exposure. Extraction yielded total RNA from whole blood (unfractionated). MiXCR, applied by TCRdb to the 5' RACE reads, yields one record per CDR3 protein. Among more than 140,000 distinct CDR3 sequences listed, approximately 4% were seen once. The receptors shown here come from a female donor in good health.

This clonotype was observed at least ten times. This sequence joins TRBV12-3 or TRBV12-4 and TRBJ2-1; 9 bases align to TRBD1. With V trimmed by 5 bases and J by 5 bases, 4 bases remained unmatched. There are 14 residues in the CDR3. The chain's CDR3 is CASSTGTGHNEQFF. CDR3 sequence (DNA): TGTGCCAGCAGTACCGGGACAGGGCACAATGAGCAGTTCTTC.

The table lists this clonotype with many counts. This chain connects TRBV28 to TRBJ2-7; tentatively, D is TRBD1 (6 bases). The CDR3 totals 14 residues. CDR1 is MDHEN, CDR2 SYDVKM, per germline. V dropped 5 bases and J dropped 3 bases, with 14 bases sitting between them. In DNA, the CDR3 is TGTGCCAGCAGTATGGACAGTATACTCTACGAGCAGTACTTC. It encodes CASSMDSILYEQYF.

Many counts were recorded for this clonotype. The chain carries TRBV12-5 and TRBJ2-3, with TRBD1 matching 8 bases. The CDR3 covers 19 residues. CDR1 LGHNT and CDR2 FRNRAP come from the germline V gene. With V trimmed by 5 bases and J by 0 bases, 16 bases remained unmatched. The CDR3 loop is CASGPDRALTFFSTDTQYF. For the CDR3, the DNA is TGTGCTAGTGGTCCGGACAGGGCGCTCACCTTTTTTAGCACAGATACGCAGTATTTT.

The chain combines TRBV28 with TRBJ1-1; D is perhaps TRBD1 (6 bases). V lost 3 bases and J 8 bases, leaving 16 bases between the germline ends. Germline lookup yields CDR1 MDHEN and CDR2 SYDVKM. There are 14 residues in the CDR3. The DNA of the CDR3 is TGTGCCAGCAGTTTGGTCCCCCACAGGGTCGAAGCTTTCTTT. Translated, it gives CASSLVPHRVEAFF.

This clonotype was seen ten or more times. The chain is built from TRBV29-1 and TRBJ2-1; a weak D match, TRBD2 (6 bases). The V and J ends lost 6 bases and 7 bases respectively, with 10 bases between them. Germline V gene sequence: CDR1 SQVTM, CDR2 ANQGSEA. The CDR3 spans 11 residues. This chain's CDR3 is CSVGSGNEQFF. CDR3 nucleotides: TGCAGCGTCGGCAGCGGGAATGAGCAGTTCTTC.

This clonotype was counted between two and nine times. This chain joins TRBV18 and TRBJ1-5; 7 bases align to TRBD1. Germline V lookup: CDR1 KGHSH, CDR2 LQKENI. After removal of 2 bases from V and 4 bases from J, the junction contained 2 bases not matched to a gene. The CDR3 contains 14 residues. CDR3 sequence reads: CASSPNRGNQPQHF. CDR3 DNA sequence: TGTGCCAGCTCACCAAACAGGGGAAATCAGCCCCAGCATTTT. Together with reference TRBV18 and TRBJ1-5, the CDR3 gives the full variable domain: NAGVMQNPRHLVRRRGQEARLRCSPMKGHSHVYWYRQLPEEGLKFMVYLQKENIIDESGMPKERFSAEFPKEGPSILRIQQVVRGDSAAYFCASSPNRGNQPQHFGDGTRLSIL.

This clonotype came up many times. The CDR3 loop reads CASAGWETQYF. CDR3 bases: TGTGCCAGCGCGGGATGGGAGACCCAGTACTTC. This rearrangement joins TRBV25-1 to TRBJ2-5; TRBD2 is a possible D gene (6 bases). The CDR3 runs to 11 residues. CDR1 MGHDK and CDR2 SYGVNS come from the germline V gene. Between the trimmed V and J ends, which lost 8 bases and 5 bases, there was a span of 9 bases.

This clonotype was recorded many times. The rearrangement uses TRBV20-1 and TRBJ2-1; a possible D gene is TRBD2 (6 bases). The CDR3 has 15 residues. V lost 6 bases, J lost 4 bases, and 19 bases lay in between. The germline CDR1 and CDR2 sequences are DFQATT and SNEGSKA (reference sequence). Here the CDR3 DNA reads TGCAGTGCCCAGGAGGGCCCGGCGGAATACAATGAGCAGTTCTTC. Translation gives CSAQEGPAEYNEQFF.

This clonotype was observed many times. This chain links TRBV7-9 with TRBJ1-5; 8 bases agree with TRBD1. CDR1 SEHNR and CDR2 FQNEAQ come from the germline V gene (reference sequence). V trimming: 4 bases; J trimming: 0 bases; junction bases outside the gene matches: 8. The length of the CDR3 is 17 residues. CDR3 DNA sequence: TGTGCCAGCAGCTCAGGGGGCGTCATCTATAGCAATCAGCCCCAGCATTTT. Amino acids: CASSSGGVIYSNQPQHF.